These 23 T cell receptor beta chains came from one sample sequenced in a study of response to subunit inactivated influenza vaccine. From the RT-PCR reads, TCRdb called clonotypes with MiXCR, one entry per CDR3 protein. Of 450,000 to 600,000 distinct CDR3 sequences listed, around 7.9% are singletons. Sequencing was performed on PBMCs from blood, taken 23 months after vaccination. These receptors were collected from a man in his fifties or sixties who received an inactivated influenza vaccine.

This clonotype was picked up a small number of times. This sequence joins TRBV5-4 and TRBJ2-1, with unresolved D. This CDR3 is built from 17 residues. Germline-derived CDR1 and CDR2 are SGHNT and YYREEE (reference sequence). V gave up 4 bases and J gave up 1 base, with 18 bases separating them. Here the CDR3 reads CASSPMSPLGSYNEQFF. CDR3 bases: TGTGCCAGCAGCCCCATGTCCCCCCTAGGGTCCTACAATGAGCAGTTCTTC.

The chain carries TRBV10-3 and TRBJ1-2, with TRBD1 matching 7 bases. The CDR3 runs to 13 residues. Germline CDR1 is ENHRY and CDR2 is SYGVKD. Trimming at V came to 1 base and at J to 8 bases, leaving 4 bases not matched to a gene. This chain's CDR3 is CAISEWDSRGYTF. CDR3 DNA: TGTGCCATCAGTGAGTGGGACAGCCGCGGCTACACCTTC.

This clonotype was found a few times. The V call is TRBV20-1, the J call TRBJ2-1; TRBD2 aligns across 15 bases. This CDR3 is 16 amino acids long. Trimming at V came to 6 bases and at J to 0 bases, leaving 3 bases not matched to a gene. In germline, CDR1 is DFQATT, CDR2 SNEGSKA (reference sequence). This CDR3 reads CSATGLAGGSYNEQFF. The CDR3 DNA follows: TGCAGTGCCACGGGACTAGCGGGGGGCTCCTACAATGAGCAGTTCTTC.

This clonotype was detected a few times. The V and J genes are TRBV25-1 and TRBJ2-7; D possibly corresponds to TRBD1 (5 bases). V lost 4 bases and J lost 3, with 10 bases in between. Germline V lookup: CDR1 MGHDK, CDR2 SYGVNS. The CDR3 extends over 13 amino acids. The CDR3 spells CASSGGRFYEQYF. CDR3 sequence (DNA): TGTGCCAGCAGTGGGGGCCGATTCTACGAGCAGTACTTC.

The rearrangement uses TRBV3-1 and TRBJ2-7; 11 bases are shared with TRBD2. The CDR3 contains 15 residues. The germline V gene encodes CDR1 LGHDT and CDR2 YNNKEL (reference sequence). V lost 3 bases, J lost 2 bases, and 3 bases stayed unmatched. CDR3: CASSHTSGGPYEQYF. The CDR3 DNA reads TGTGCCAGCAGCCATACTAGCGGGGGCCCCTACGAGCAGTACTTC.

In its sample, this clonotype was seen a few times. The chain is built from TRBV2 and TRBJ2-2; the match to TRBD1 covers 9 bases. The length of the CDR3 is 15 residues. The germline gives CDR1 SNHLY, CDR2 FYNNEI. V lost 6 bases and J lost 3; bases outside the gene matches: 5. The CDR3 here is CASRGGQGDTGELFF. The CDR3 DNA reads TGTGCCAGCAGAGGGGGACAGGGAGACACCGGGGAGCTGTTTTTT.

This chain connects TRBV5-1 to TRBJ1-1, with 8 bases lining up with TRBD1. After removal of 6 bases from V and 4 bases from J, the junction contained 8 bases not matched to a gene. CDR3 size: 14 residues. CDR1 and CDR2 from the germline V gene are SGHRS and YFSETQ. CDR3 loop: CASTSQGAVTEAFF. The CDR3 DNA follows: TGCGCCAGCACATCTCAGGGGGCTGTCACTGAAGCTTTCTTT.

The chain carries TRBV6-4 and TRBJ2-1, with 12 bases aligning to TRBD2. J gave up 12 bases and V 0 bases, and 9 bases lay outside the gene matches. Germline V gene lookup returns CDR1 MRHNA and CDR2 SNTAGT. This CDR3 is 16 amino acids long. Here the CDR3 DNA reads TGTGCCAGCAGTGACTCGCCTAGCGGGGGGGCGCGGCGGCAGTTCTTC. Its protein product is CASSDSPSGGARRQFF.

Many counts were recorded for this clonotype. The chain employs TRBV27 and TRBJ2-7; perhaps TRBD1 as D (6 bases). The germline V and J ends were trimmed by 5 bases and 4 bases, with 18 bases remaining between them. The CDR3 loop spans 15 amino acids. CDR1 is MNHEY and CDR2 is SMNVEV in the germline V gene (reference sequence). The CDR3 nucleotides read TGTGCCAGCAGTCAGGCCAGGACAGCACTGTACGAGCAGTACTTC. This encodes CASSQARTALYEQYF.

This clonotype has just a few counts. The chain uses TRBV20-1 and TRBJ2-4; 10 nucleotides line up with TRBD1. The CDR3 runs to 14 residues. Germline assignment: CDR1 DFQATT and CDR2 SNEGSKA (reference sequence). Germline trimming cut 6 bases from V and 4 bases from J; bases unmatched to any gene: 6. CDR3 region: CSARGQGGKNIQYF. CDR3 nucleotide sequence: TGCAGTGCCCGAGGACAGGGGGGGAAAAACATTCAGTACTTC.

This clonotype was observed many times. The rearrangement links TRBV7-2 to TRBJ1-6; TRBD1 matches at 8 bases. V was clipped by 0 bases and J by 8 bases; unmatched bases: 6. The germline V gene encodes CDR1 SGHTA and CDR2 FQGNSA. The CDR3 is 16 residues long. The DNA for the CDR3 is TGTGCCAGCAGCTTAGCCCCCGGGACAGGAGATTCACCCCTCCACTTT. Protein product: CASSLAPGTGDSPLHF.

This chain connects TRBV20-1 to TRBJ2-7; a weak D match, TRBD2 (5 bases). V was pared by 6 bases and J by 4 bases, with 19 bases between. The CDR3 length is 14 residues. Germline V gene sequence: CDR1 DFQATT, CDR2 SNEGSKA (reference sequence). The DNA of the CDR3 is TGCAGTGCCCAAAGTCCAGTCGGGATTTACGAGCAGTACTTC. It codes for CSAQSPVGIYEQYF.

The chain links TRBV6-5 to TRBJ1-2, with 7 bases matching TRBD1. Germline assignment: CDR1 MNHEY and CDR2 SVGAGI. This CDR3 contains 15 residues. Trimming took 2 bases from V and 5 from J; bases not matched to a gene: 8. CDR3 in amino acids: CASSYTKTGTYGYTF. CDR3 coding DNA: TGTGCCAGCAGTTACACCAAGACAGGGACTTATGGCTACACCTTC.

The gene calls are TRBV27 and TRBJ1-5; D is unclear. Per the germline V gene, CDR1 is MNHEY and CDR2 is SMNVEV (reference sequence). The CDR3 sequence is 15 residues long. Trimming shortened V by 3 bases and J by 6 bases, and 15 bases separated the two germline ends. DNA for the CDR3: TGTGCCAGCAGTTTGGAAGGGAGGGAGGGTCAGCCCCAGCATTTT. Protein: CASSLEGREGQPQHF.

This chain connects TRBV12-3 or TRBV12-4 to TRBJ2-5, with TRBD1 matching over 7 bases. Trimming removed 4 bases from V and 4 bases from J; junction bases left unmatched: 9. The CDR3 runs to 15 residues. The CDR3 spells CASSSRQGRGETQYF. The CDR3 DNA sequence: TGTGCCAGCAGTTCTCGACAGGGAAGAGGAGAGACCCAGTACTTC.

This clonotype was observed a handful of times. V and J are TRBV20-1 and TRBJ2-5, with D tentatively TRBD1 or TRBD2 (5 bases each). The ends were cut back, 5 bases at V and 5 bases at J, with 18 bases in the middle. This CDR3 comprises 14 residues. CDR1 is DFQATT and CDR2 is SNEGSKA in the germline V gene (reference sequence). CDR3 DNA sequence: TGCAGTGCTCGAAAGGGGACCTCTTGGGAGACCCAGTACTTC. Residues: CSARKGTSWETQYF.

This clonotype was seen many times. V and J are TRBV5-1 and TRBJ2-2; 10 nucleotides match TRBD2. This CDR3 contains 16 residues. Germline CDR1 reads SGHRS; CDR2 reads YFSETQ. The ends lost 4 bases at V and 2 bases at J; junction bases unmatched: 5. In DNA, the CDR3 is TGCGCCAGCAGCAAAGAGCGGGGGGGCAACACCGGGGAGCTGTTTTTT. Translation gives CASSKERGGNTGELFF.

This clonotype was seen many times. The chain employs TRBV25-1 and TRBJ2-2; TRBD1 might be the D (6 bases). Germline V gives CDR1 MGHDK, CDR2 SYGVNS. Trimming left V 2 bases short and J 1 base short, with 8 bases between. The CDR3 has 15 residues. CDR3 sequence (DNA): TGTGCCAGCAGTGAAGTCAGGGGGAACACCGGGGAGCTGTTTTTT. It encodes CASSEVRGNTGELFF.

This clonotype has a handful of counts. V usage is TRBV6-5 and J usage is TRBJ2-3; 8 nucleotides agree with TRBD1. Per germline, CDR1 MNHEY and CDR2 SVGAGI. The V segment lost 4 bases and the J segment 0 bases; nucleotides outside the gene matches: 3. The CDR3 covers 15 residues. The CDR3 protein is CASSWGQASTDTQYF. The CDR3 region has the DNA TGTGCCAGCAGTTGGGGACAGGCTAGCACAGATACGCAGTATTTT.

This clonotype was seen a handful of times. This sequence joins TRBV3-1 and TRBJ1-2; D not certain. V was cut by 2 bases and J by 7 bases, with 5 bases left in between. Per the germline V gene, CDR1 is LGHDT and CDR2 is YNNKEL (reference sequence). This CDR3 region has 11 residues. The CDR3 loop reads CASSQFAGYTF. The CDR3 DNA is TGTGCCAGCAGCCAATTTGCTGGCTACACCTTC. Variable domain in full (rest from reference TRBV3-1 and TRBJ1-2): DTAVSQTPKYLVTQMGNDKSIKCEQNLGHDTMYWYKQDSKKFLKIMFSYNNKELIINETVPNRFSPKSPDKAHLNLHINSLELGDSAVYFCASSQFAGYTFGSGTRLTVV.

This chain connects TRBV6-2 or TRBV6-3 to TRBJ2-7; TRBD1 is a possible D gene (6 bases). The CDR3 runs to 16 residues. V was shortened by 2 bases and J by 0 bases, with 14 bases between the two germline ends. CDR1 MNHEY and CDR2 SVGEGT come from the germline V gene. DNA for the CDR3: TGTGCCAGCAGTTACCCAGGGACATCTAGCTCCTACGAGCAGTACTTC. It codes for CASSYPGTSSSYEQYF.

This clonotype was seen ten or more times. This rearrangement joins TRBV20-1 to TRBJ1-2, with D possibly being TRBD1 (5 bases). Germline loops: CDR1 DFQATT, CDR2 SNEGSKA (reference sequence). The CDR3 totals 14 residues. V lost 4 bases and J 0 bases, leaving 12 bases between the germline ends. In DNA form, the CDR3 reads TGCAGTGCTAACCGGGACGGCGCTAACTATGGCTACACCTTC. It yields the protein CSANRDGANYGYTF.

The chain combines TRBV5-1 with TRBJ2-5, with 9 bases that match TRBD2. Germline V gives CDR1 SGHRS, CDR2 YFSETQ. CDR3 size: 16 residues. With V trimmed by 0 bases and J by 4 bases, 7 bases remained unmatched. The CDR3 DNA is TGCGCCAGCAGCTTGGATGGCGGGAGGGCCGTAGAGACCCAGTACTTC. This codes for CASSLDGGRAVETQYF.